A selection of T cell receptor beta chains follows, all from one sample in a study of blood T cell repertoires in COVID-19. Here immunoSEQ multiplex PCR was the method, and the copy in TCRdb shows in-frame clones only, minus some. The data hold some 390,000 clones, with around nine tenths observed a single time. Sequencing was done on a sample of peripheral blood. All receptors come from a human donor in a cohort sampled during active COVID-19. CDR3s include the opening cysteine and the closing phenylalanine or tryptophan. A D gene is named only where the DNA matches it firmly. Clone size is shown for a subset of rows, as once, few, many or a class of expanded clone.

v_call	d_call	clone_size	j_call	cdr3_nt	cdr3_aa
TRBV30	-	-	TRBJ1-1	TGTGCCTGGAGTGTATCGGGAGAGACTGAAGCTTTCTTT	CAWSVSGETEAFF
TRBV7-9	TRBD1	-	TRBJ1-2	TGTGCCAGCGGGGACAGTGAATTCGACTATGGCTACACCTTC	CASGDSEFDYGYTF
TRBV7-9	-	few	TRBJ1-5	TGTGCCAGCAGCATAGGATCCCGGACAACCAGCAATCAGCCCCAGCATTTT	CASSIGSRTTSNQPQHF
TRBV2	TRBD1	once	TRBJ1-6	TGTGCCAGCAGGGTGACAGGGAATAATTCACCCCTCCACTTT	CASRVTGNNSPLHF
TRBV7-9	TRBD1	-	TRBJ1-2	TGTGCCAGCAGCCCGAGGGGGTCCGACAGGGAGTTGTACTATGGCTACACCTTC	CASSPRGSDRELYYGYTF
TRBV15	-	-	TRBJ1-1	TGTGCCACCAGCAGAGACAGGAACACTGAAGCTTTCTTT	CATSRDRNTEAFF
TRBV6-5	-	once	TRBJ1-5	TGTGCCAGCCAAGCCGAACCCAACGTCAATCAGCCCCAGCATTTT	CASQAEPNVNQPQHF
TRBV6-5	-	-	TRBJ2-7	TGTGCCAGCAGGACTAGCTGGGACGGGGGCGGCGAGCAGTACTTC	CASRTSWDGGGEQYF
TRBV2	TRBD1	once	TRBJ1-2	TGTGCCAGCAGTGAATTAGGGACAGGGGGCGATGGCTACACCTTC	CASSELGTGGDGYTF
TRBV11-1	-	-	TRBJ1-2	TGTGCCAGCAGCTTAGCGGGACACCTCTATGGCTACACCTTC	CASSLAGHLYGYTF